The 3 T cell receptor beta chains reported below all come from one sample, sequenced in a study of blood T cell repertoires in COVID-19 (dated by TCRdb to about 2020). Libraries were made using the immunoSEQ multiplex PCR assay. In its TCRdb copy, this immuneACCESS table keeps in-frame sequences only and misses some clones. Where compared with another copy, unresolved V genes explain less than half of these, and the others have no known cause. The sample records 45,000 to 60,000 clones, about 91% of which are singletons. The top ten hold over 3% of the sample. Specimen: peripheral blood. These receptors were taken from a man over 45 with acute or convalescent COVID-19.

The rearrangement links TRBV4-2 to TRBJ2-7, with a weak D call TRBD1 (6 bases). Trimming pared 5 bases from V and 2 bases from J, leaving 19 bases between. Germline CDR1 reads LGHNA; CDR2 reads YNFKEQ. CDR3 length equals 16 residues. The CDR3 reads CASSAARGTPTYEQYF. The DNA of the CDR3 is TGTGCCAGCAGCGCTGCCCGTGGGACACCTACCTACGAGCAGTACTTC.

This clone occurred once. The V call is TRBV5-1, the J call TRBJ1-1; D ambiguous. Trimming left V 0 bases short and J 0 bases short, with 12 bases between. Germline CDR1 is SGHRS and CDR2 is YFSETQ. CDR3 length: 16 residues. CDR3 protein: CASSLGLNGLNTEAFF. As DNA, the CDR3 is TGCGCCAGCAGCTTGGGGTTGAACGGTCTGAACACTGAAGCTTTCTTT.

The chain recombines TRBV6-5 with TRBJ2-7; D unclear. This CDR3 has 13 residues. Trimming removed 7 bases at V and 3 bases at J, with 13 bases between. The germline CDR1 and CDR2 sequences are MNHEY and SVGAGI. The CDR3 DNA is TGTGCCAGCAACTCTTATGTAGTCTACGAGCAGTACTTC. It specifies CASNSYVVYEQYF.